These T cell receptor beta chains were read from a single sample in a study of shared clonotypes between healthy human individuals. The table came from immunoSEQ multiplex PCR; TCRdb's copy has only in-frame clones and leaves some out. The data contain 2 million to 3 million clones, 90% to 95% of them seen just once; the ten biggest clones take up roughly 0.39%. Sample: naive CD4+ T cells from PBMCs. These receptor sequences come from a man aged 18 to 30 in good health. Some clones in this sample may be carry-over from other donors' samples. CDR3s include the opening cysteine and the closing phenylalanine or tryptophan. A D gene is named only where the DNA matches it firmly. For some rows the clone size is stated as once, few or many, or as a class when expanded; others skip it.

d_call: .
j_call: TRBJ1-4
v_call: TRBV7-6
clone_size: .
cdr3_aa: CASSLALRGEKLFF
cdr3_nt: TGTGCCAGCAGCTTAGCCCTTAGGGGTGAAAAACTGTTTTTT

d_call: .
j_call: TRBJ1-2
v_call: TRBV11-2
clone_size: .
cdr3_aa: CASSLRLRRAGGYTF
cdr3_nt: TGTGCCAGCAGCTTGCGCCTTAGGAGGGCGGGTGGCTACACCTTC

d_call: TRBD1
j_call: TRBJ1-1
v_call: TRBV10-3
clone_size: once
cdr3_aa: CATKITGGDTEAFF
cdr3_nt: TGTGCCACCAAGATCACAGGGGGAGACACTGAAGCTTTCTTT

d_call: TRBD1
j_call: TRBJ1-2
v_call: TRBV6-5
clone_size: .
cdr3_aa: CATSRQGANYGYTF
cdr3_nt: TGTGCCACATCACGACAGGGGGCTAACTATGGCTACACCTTC

d_call: .
j_call: TRBJ2-4
v_call: TRBV5-1
clone_size: .
cdr3_aa: CASSLWESGIQYF
cdr3_nt: TGCGCCAGCAGCTTATGGGAGTCGGGCATTCAGTACTTC

d_call: .
j_call: TRBJ1-1
v_call: TRBV9
clone_size: once
cdr3_aa: CASSVGMRGMAFF
cdr3_nt: TGTGCCAGCAGCGTAGGGATGAGAGGTATGGCTTTCTTT

d_call: .
j_call: TRBJ2-7
v_call: TRBV2
clone_size: once
cdr3_aa: CASIRRQANHEQYF
cdr3_nt: TGTGCCAGCATTCGCAGGCAAGCGAACCACGAGCAGTACTTC

d_call: TRBD2
j_call: TRBJ2-7
v_call: TRBV27
clone_size: .
cdr3_aa: CASSTSRGGPVQYF
cdr3_nt: TGTGCCAGCAGCACCAGCCGGGGGGGCCCAGTTCAGTACTTC

d_call: .
j_call: TRBJ2-5
v_call: TRBV9
clone_size: .
cdr3_aa: CASSARPLQGETQYF
cdr3_nt: TGTGCCAGCAGCGCGCGGCCTCTCCAGGGGGAGACCCAGTACTTC

d_call: .
j_call: TRBJ2-1
v_call: TRBV30
clone_size: .
cdr3_aa: CAWSAPHQGRYNEQFF
cdr3_nt: TGTGCCTGGAGTGCCCCCCACCAGGGGAGGTACAATGAGCAGTTCTTC

d_call: TRBD1
j_call: TRBJ2-7
v_call: TRBV9
clone_size: .
cdr3_aa: CASSVGDRWYEQYF
cdr3_nt: TGTGCCAGCAGCGTAGGGGACAGGTGGTACGAGCAGTACTTC

d_call: .
j_call: TRBJ2-1
v_call: TRBV10-3
clone_size: .
cdr3_aa: CAIRAAGSSYNEQFF
cdr3_nt: TGTGCCATCAGGGCAGCGGGCAGCTCCTACAATGAGCAGTTCTTC

d_call: TRBD2
j_call: TRBJ2-1
v_call: TRBV10-3
clone_size: .
cdr3_aa: CAISGNIGTSTLIEQFF
cdr3_nt: TGTGCCATCAGTGGTAATATTGGGACTAGCACGTTGATTGAGCAGTTCTTC

d_call: .
j_call: TRBJ2-1
v_call: TRBV7-8
clone_size: .
cdr3_aa: CASSSKRDQVGHNEQFF
cdr3_nt: TGTGCCAGCAGCTCGAAAAGAGACCAGGTGGGCCACAATGAGCAGTTCTTC

d_call: TRBD1
j_call: TRBJ1-5
v_call: TRBV27
clone_size: .
cdr3_aa: CASRSGQTMKQPQHF
cdr3_nt: TGTGCCAGCAGATCGGGACAGACAATGAAACAGCCCCAGCATTTT

d_call: TRBD1
j_call: TRBJ2-3
v_call: TRBV7-7
clone_size: .
cdr3_aa: CASSLGQGVSTDTQYF
cdr3_nt: TGTGCCAGCAGCTTAGGACAGGGGGTTAGCACAGATACGCAGTATTTT

d_call: .
j_call: TRBJ2-5
v_call: TRBV9
clone_size: .
cdr3_aa: CASSVESRAETQYF
cdr3_nt: TGTGCCAGCAGCGTAGAGTCCAGGGCTGAGACCCAGTACTTC

d_call: .
j_call: TRBJ2-2
v_call: TRBV25-1
clone_size: .
cdr3_aa: CASSEYGGRTGELFF
cdr3_nt: TGTGCCAGCAGTGAATATGGGGGGCGCACCGGGGAGCTGTTTTTT

d_call: .
j_call: TRBJ2-4
v_call: TRBV5-1
clone_size: .
cdr3_aa: CASSLEDSKNIQYF
cdr3_nt: TGCGCCAGCAGCTTGGAGGACAGCAAAAACATTCAGTACTTC

d_call: .
j_call: TRBJ1-1
v_call: TRBV30
clone_size: few
cdr3_aa: CAWARGAAAEAFF
cdr3_nt: TGTGCCTGGGCAAGAGGGGCCGCGGCTGAAGCTTTCTTT

d_call: .
j_call: TRBJ1-2
v_call: TRBV29-1
clone_size: .
cdr3_aa: CSVERAANGYTF
cdr3_nt: TGCAGCGTTGAAAGGGCGGCAAATGGCTACACCTTC

d_call: TRBD2
j_call: TRBJ2-1
v_call: TRBV5-1
clone_size: .
cdr3_aa: CASSFLAGGPGNEQFF
cdr3_nt: TGCGCCAGCAGTTTTCTAGCGGGAGGGCCGGGCAATGAGCAGTTCTTC

d_call: .
j_call: TRBJ1-1
v_call: TRBV6-5
clone_size: .
cdr3_aa: CASRTSGATHVGFF
cdr3_nt: TGTGCCAGCAGGACTTCGGGAGCTACGCACGTGGGTTTCTTT

d_call: .
j_call: TRBJ2-7
v_call: TRBV27
clone_size: .
cdr3_aa: CASSFRDSEQYF
cdr3_nt: TGTGCCAGCAGTTTTAGAGACTCCGAGCAGTACTTC

d_call: TRBD2
j_call: TRBJ2-1
v_call: TRBV28
clone_size: .
cdr3_aa: CASSRKVGLASTDEQFF
cdr3_nt: TGTGCCAGCAGTCGCAAAGTGGGACTAGCGAGTACGGATGAGCAGTTCTTC

d_call: .
j_call: TRBJ1-2
v_call: TRBV29-1
clone_size: .
cdr3_aa: CSVEGRDYDGYTF
cdr3_nt: TGCAGCGTTGAGGGCAGGGATTATGATGGCTACACCTTC

d_call: TRBD1
j_call: TRBJ2-5
v_call: TRBV5-4
clone_size: .
cdr3_aa: CASSIPDRGQETQYF
cdr3_nt: TGTGCCAGCAGCATACCAGACAGGGGCCAAGAGACCCAGTACTTC

d_call: .
j_call: TRBJ2-2
v_call: TRBV28
clone_size: .
cdr3_aa: CASSPPPGRRGGGELFF
cdr3_nt: TGTGCCAGCAGTCCGCCGCCGGGCAGGCGTGGTGGCGGGGAGCTGTTTTTT

d_call: .
j_call: TRBJ1-2
v_call: TRBV6-5
clone_size: .
cdr3_aa: CASSKPGGDGYTF
cdr3_nt: TGTGCCAGCAGTAAGCCGGGAGGGGATGGCTACACCTTC

d_call: TRBD1
j_call: TRBJ2-7
v_call: TRBV6-5
clone_size: .
cdr3_aa: CASSYDRDSYEQYF
cdr3_nt: TGTGCCAGCAGTTACGACAGGGACTCCTACGAGCAGTACTTC

d_call: .
j_call: TRBJ2-7
v_call: TRBV7-9
clone_size: .
cdr3_aa: CASSLTAGLSEQYF
cdr3_nt: TGTGCCAGCAGCTTAACGGCGGGCCTCTCCGAGCAGTACTTC

d_call: TRBD2
j_call: TRBJ2-7
v_call: TRBV27
clone_size: once
cdr3_aa: CASSLSAVGGYEQYF
cdr3_nt: TGTGCCAGCAGTTTATCGGCAGTGGGGGGGTACGAGCAGTACTTC

d_call: TRBD1
j_call: TRBJ2-6
v_call: TRBV6-1
clone_size: .
cdr3_aa: CASSEVGDSAFGANVLTF
cdr3_nt: TGTGCCAGCAGTGAAGTAGGGGACAGCGCTTTTGGGGCCAACGTCCTGACTTTC

d_call: .
j_call: TRBJ2-1
v_call: TRBV5-6
clone_size: .
cdr3_aa: CASSLEWVGNEQFF
cdr3_nt: TGTGCCAGCAGCTTGGAATGGGTAGGCAATGAGCAGTTCTTC

d_call: .
j_call: TRBJ1-2
v_call: TRBV7-3
clone_size: .
cdr3_aa: CASSERGWDGYTF
cdr3_nt: TGTGCCAGCAGCGAACGAGGTTGGGATGGCTACACCTTC

d_call: .
j_call: TRBJ1-1
v_call: TRBV6-1
clone_size: .
cdr3_aa: CASSEGLTSGRRAFF
cdr3_nt: TGTGCCAGCAGTGAAGGCCTTACGTCAGGGCGCCGCGCTTTCTTT

d_call: .
j_call: TRBJ2-6
v_call: TRBV5-1
clone_size: few
cdr3_aa: CASSLVGANVLTF
cdr3_nt: TGCGCCAGCAGCTTGGTTGGGGCCAACGTCCTGACTTTC

d_call: .
j_call: TRBJ1-3
v_call: TRBV9
clone_size: .
cdr3_aa: CASSPRGGMENTIYF
cdr3_nt: TGTGCCAGCAGCCCGAGGGGAGGAATGGAAAACACCATATATTTT

d_call: .
j_call: TRBJ1-1
v_call: TRBV5-1
clone_size: .
cdr3_aa: CASSLEPQNTEAFF
cdr3_nt: TGCGCCAGCAGCTTGGAACCACAAAACACTGAAGCTTTCTTT

d_call: .
j_call: TRBJ2-1
v_call: TRBV5-1
clone_size: .
cdr3_aa: CASSFTQMGSYNEQFF
cdr3_nt: TGCGCCAGCAGCTTCACCCAAATGGGCTCCTACAATGAGCAGTTCTTC

d_call: .
j_call: TRBJ1-2
v_call: TRBV6-5
clone_size: .
cdr3_aa: CASSPQGKANYGYTF
cdr3_nt: TGTGCCAGCAGCCCTCAGGGCAAAGCTAACTATGGCTACACCTTC

d_call: TRBD1
j_call: TRBJ1-1
v_call: TRBV27
clone_size: .
cdr3_aa: CASSLQRDPWDRALQNTEAFF
cdr3_nt: TGTGCCAGCAGTTTACAACGAGACCCTTGGGACAGGGCTCTTCAGAACACTGAAGCTTTCTTT

d_call: TRBD1
j_call: TRBJ2-3
v_call: TRBV6-5
clone_size: .
cdr3_aa: CASSYSGQRTDTQYF
cdr3_nt: TGTGCCAGCAGTTACTCGGGACAGCGCACAGATACGCAGTATTTT